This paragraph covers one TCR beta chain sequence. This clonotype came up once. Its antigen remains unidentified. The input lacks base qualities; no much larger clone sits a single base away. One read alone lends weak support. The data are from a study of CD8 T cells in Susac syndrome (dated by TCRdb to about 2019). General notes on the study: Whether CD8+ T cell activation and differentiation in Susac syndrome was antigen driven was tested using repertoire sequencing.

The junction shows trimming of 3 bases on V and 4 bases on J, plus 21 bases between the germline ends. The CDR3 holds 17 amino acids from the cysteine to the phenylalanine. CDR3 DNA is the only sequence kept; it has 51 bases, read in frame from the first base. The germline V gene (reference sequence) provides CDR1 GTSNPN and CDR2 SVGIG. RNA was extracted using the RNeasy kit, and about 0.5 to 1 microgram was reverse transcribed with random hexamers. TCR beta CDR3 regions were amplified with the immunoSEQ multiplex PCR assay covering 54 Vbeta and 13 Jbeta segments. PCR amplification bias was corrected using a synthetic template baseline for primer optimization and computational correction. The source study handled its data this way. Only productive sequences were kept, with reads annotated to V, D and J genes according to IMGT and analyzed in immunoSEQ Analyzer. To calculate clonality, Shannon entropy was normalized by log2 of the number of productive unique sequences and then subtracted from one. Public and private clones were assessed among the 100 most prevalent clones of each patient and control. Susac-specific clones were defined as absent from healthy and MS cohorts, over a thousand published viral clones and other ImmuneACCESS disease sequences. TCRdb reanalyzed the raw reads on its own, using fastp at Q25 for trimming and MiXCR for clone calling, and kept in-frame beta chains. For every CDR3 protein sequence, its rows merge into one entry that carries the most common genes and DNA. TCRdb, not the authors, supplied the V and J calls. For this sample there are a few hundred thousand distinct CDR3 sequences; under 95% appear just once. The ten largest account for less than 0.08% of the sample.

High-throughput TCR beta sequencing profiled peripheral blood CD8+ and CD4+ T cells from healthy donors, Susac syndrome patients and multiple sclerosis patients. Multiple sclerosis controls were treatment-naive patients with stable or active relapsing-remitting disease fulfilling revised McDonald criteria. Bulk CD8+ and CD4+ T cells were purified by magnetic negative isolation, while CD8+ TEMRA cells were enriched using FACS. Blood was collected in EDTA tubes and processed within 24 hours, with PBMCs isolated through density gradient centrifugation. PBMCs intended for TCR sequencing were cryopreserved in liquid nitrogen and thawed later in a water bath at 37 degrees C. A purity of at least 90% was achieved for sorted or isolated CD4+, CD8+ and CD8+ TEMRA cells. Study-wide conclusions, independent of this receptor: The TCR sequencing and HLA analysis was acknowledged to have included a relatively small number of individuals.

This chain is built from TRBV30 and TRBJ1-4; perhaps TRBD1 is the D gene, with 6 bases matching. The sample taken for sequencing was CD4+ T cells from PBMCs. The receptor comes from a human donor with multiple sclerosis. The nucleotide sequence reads TGTGCCTGGAGCGATACTCTCCGGACAGCCGTTAATGAAAAACTGTTTTTT. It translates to CAWSDTLRTAVNEKLFF.